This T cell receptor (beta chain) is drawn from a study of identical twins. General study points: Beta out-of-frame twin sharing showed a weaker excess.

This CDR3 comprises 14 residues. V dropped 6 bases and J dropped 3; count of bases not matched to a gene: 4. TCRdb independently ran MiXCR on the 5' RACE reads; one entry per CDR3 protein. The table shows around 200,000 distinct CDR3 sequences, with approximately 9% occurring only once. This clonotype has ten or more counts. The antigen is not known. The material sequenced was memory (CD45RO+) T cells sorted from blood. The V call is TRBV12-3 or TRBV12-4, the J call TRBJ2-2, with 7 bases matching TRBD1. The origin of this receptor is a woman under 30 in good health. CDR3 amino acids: CASRIQGYTGELFF. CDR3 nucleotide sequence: TGTGCCAGCAGGATACAGGGGTACACCGGGGAGCTGTTTTTT.